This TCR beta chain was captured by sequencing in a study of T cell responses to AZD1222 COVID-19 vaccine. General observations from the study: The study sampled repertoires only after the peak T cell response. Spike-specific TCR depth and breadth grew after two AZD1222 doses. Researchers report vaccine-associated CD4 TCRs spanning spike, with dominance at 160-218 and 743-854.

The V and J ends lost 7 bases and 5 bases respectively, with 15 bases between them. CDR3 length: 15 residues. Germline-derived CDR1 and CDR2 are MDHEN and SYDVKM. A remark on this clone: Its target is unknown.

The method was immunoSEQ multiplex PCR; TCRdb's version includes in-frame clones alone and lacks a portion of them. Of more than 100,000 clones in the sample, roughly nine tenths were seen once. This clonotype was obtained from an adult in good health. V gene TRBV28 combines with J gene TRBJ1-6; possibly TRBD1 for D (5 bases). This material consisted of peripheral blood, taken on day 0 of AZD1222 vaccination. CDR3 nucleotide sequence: TGTGCCAGCACCCCTGGGGGACGGCATAATTCACCCCTCCACTTT. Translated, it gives CASTPGGRHNSPLHF.